This TCR beta chain was documented in a study of T cells in Graves' hyperthyroidism and ophthalmopathy. Study observations and caveats: A model of 13 V-J features distinguished ophthalmopathy from stable hyperthyroidism.

Deletions cut 3 bases from V and 7 bases from J, with 16 bases between. The CDR3 length is 15 residues. Diagnoses rested on clinical symptoms, serum thyroxine and TRAb, thyroid ultrasound and orbital computed tomography. This clonotype has at least ten counts. Its antigen is undetermined. The CDR3 regions of TCR beta were amplified from RNA transcripts. First-round RT-PCR targeting the TCR CDR3 was performed with the HTBI primer set. MiXCR, applied by TCRdb to the multiplex PCR reads, yields one record per CDR3 protein. The table shows more than 450,000 distinct CDR3 sequences, with 15% to 20% occurring only once.

The chain employs TRBV12-3 or TRBV12-4 and TRBJ2-1; D is ambiguous. Sequencing was performed on blood. This TCR was recovered from a middle-aged man with Graves' ophthalmopathy. DNA of the CDR3: TGTGCCAGCAGTTTTGAAGTTCCGGGCGGTAATGAGCAGTTCTTC. As protein: CASSFEVPGGNEQFF.